This T cell receptor (beta chain) was retrieved from a study of cytomegalovirus exposure and HLA in healthy donors. This clone was seen only a few times. Its antigen is unidentified. PCR primers comprised 60 Vbeta and 13 Jbeta primers. Sequenced by immunoSEQ multiplex PCR; TCRdb stores in-frame clones only, minus some. The table includes some 140,000 clones, approximately 79% detected once. Per germline, CDR1 MNHEY and CDR2 SVGAGI. The CDR3 contains 15 residues. Trimming removed 6 bases from V and 0 bases from J, with 12 bases in between. General study points: A later analysis found most CMV-associated TCR beta chains apparently HLA-restricted. Despite most TCR sequences being rare, some public TCRs occurred in many donors. Presence/absence comparisons presumed near-even sequencing depth among donors.

V and J are TRBV6-5 and TRBJ2-1; possibly TRBD1 for D (6 bases). Sequencing was done on a sample of PBMCs. This sequence originates from a man in his forties in good health and CMV-seropositive. The CDR3 region has the DNA TGTGCCAGCAGAATGGAACAGGGCTCCTACAATGAGCAGTTCTTC. Residues: CASRMEQGSYNEQFF.